This T cell receptor beta chain was documented in a study of T cell responses to AZD1222 COVID-19 vaccine. There are 15 residues in the CDR3. V was pared by 5 bases and J by 2 bases, with 7 bases of the junction left unmatched. The germline V gene has CDR1 KGHSY and CDR2 FQNENV. Study results and caveats: Spike as a whole was targeted by vaccine-associated CD4 TCRs, dominant at 160-218 and 743-854. Donors skewed white British and female; clonal diversity was possibly underestimated.

As for this clone: Its target is unknown.

The method was immunoSEQ multiplex PCR; TCRdb's version includes in-frame clones alone and lacks a portion of them. The table includes 100,000 to 150,000 clones, 90% detected once. The TCR was taken from an adult in good health. This chain joins TRBV16 and TRBJ1-2, with TRBD1 matching over 8 bases. The starting material was peripheral blood, obtained on day 0 of AZD1222 vaccination. DNA for the CDR3: TGTGCCAGCAGCTTACGGACAGGGATAAACTATGGCTACACCTTC. Protein sequence: CASSLRTGINYGYTF.